Shown below are 6 T cell receptor beta chains from a single sample sequenced in a study of cytomegalovirus exposure and HLA in healthy donors. The PCR used 60 Vbeta and 13 Jbeta primers. The repertoire was sequenced with immunoSEQ multiplex PCR; TCRdb's copy has only in-frame clones and lacks some. The repertoire holds around 150,000 clones, 65% to 85% seen once, with around 3% in the top ten. The specimen sequenced was PBMCs. These receptors came from a woman between 45 and 60 years old in good health and CMV-seropositive.

In DNA, the CDR3 is TGTGCCAGCAGAATGCAGATGAACACTGAAGCTTTCTTT. It specifies CASRMQMNTEAFF. The chain has TRBV7-3 and TRBJ1-1; D remains unclear. CDR1 and CDR2 from the germline V gene are SGHTA and FQGTGA. The CDR3 is 13 residues long. Trimming removed 6 bases from V and 0 bases from J, with 8 bases in between.

This chain uses TRBV9 with TRBJ1-3; 7 bases agree with TRBD1. After removal of 0 bases from V and 6 bases from J, the junction contained 6 bases not matched to a gene. The germline V gene has CDR1 SGDLS and CDR2 YYNGEE. The CDR3 totals 15 residues. Here the CDR3 reads CASSVEVTGPNTIYF. CDR3 nucleotide sequence: TGTGCCAGCAGCGTAGAGGTGACAGGGCCAAACACCATATATTTT.

A note on this clone: One junction end does not reproduce the germline sequence, and a read error may be involved. V usage is TRBV11-2 and J usage is TRBJ1-6; possible D gene TRBD1, 5 bases. CDR3 length: 15 residues. CDR1 is SGHAT and CDR2 is FQNNGV in the germline V gene. CDR3 region: CASSLAGYRTSPLHF. The CDR3 nucleotides are TGTGCCAGCAGTTTAGCAGGGTACCGGACTTCACCCCTCCACTTT.

This chain links TRBV7-6 with TRBJ2-1, with D possibly matching TRBD2 (6 bases). Germline CDR1 SGHVS, CDR2 FNYEAQ. V was trimmed by 1 base and J by 4 bases, leaving 8 bases between them. The CDR3 is 14 residues long. The CDR3 DNA follows: TGTGCCAGCAGCTTAGGGGGGACTTACAATGAGCAGTTCTTC. It specifies CASSLGGTYNEQFF.

Written as DNA, the CDR3 is TGTGCCAGCAGCTTAGGCCGGGGGGTTTTCGAGCAGTACTTC. The encoded protein is CASSLGRGVFEQYF. The V and J genes are TRBV7-9 and TRBJ2-7; 7 nucleotides line up with TRBD2. The trim removed 1 base at V and 6 bases at J, leaving 6 bases unmatched. This CDR3 region has 14 residues. The germline V gene has CDR1 SEHNR and CDR2 FQNEAQ (reference sequence).

V and J are TRBV2 and TRBJ1-2, with 8 bases fitting TRBD1. The V and J ends lost 3 bases and 4 bases, in that order; junction bases with no gene match: 7. This CDR3 region has 15 residues. Germline V gives CDR1 SNHLY, CDR2 FYNNEI. The CDR3 loop reads CASSDRGRFGYGYTF. CDR3 DNA sequence: TGTGCCAGCAGTGACAGGGGGCGCTTCGGCTATGGCTACACCTTC.